The rows below give T cell receptor beta chains drawn from one sample of a study of blood T cell repertoires in COVID-19. Sequencing was performed with immunoSEQ multiplex PCR; in TCRdb, only in-frame clones are kept and a portion is missing. In the table there are some 120,000 clones, just under 85% of which are singletons. The specimen sequenced was peripheral blood. The receptors shown here come from a woman in her forties or fifties with acute or convalescent COVID-19. The CDR3 runs from the conserved cysteine through the conserved F or W. The D gene is left open where the match is weak. A row's size may be missing; if present it is once, few, many or a size class.

v_gene,abundance,j_gene,len,d_gene,CDR3aa,CDR3nt
TRBV19,-,TRBJ1-1,14,-,CASSYARGGTEAFF,TGTGCCAGTAGCTATGCCAGAGGGGGCACTGAAGCTTTCTTT
TRBV6-6,-,TRBJ1-1,13,-,CASSQGLNTEAFF,TGTGCCAGCAGCCAGGGCTTGAACACTGAAGCTTTCTTT
TRBV20-1,-,TRBJ1-1,13,TRBD1,CSASGMKDRDAFF,TGCAGTGCTAGTGGGATGAAAGACAGGGATGCTTTCTTT
TRBV2,-,TRBJ2-2,19,TRBD2,CASSQRRLAGALNTGELFF,TGTGCCAGCAGTCAAAGGCGGCTAGCGGGGGCCCTGAACACCGGGGAGCTGTTTTTT
TRBV7-8,-,TRBJ2-7,15,TRBD2,CASGFSGGYTYEQYF,TGTGCCAGCGGATTTAGCGGGGGTTATACCTACGAGCAGTACTTC
TRBV19,-,TRBJ1-1,14,TRBD1,CASSAQGARTEAFF,TGTGCCAGTAGTGCCCAGGGGGCGCGGACTGAAGCTTTCTTT
TRBV12-3/TRBV12-4,-,TRBJ2-2,13,-,CASSTINTGELFF,TGTGCCAGCAGTACAATTAACACCGGGGAGCTGTTTTTT
TRBV5-1,-,TRBJ1-1,15,TRBD1,CASSSSQGANTEAFF,TGCGCCAGCAGCTCTTCACAGGGGGCAAACACTGAAGCTTTCTTT
TRBV3-1/TRBV3-2,-,TRBJ1-6,15,TRBD1,CASSQEDRGSSPLHF,TGTGCCAGCAGCCAGGAGGACAGGGGTTCTTCACCCCTCCACTTT
TRBV2,-,TRBJ2-7,14,TRBD2,CASSQAGGTYEQYF,TGTGCCAGCAGTCAAGCGGGGGGGACCTACGAGCAGTACTTC
TRBV6-4,-,TRBJ2-3,14,-,CASSDSEGADTQYF,TGTGCCAGCAGTGACTCGGAGGGAGCAGATACGCAGTATTTT
TRBV27,few,TRBJ1-1,15,-,CASSLSQGGYTEAFF,TGTGCCAGCAGTTTATCCCAGGGTGGATACACTGAAGCTTTCTTT
TRBV6-5,-,TRBJ1-4,15,TRBD1,CASSSGQGREEKLFF,TGTGCCAGCAGTTCTGGACAGGGTCGAGAAGAAAAACTGTTTTTT
TRBV19,-,TRBJ1-2,12,-,CASMWGVSGYTF,TGTGCCAGTATGTGGGGAGTCAGTGGCTACACCTTC
TRBV25-1,-,TRBJ1-2,16,TRBD1,CASSEGLRGLVYGYTF,TGTGCCAGCAGTGAAGGACTCAGGGGGCTGGTCTATGGCTACACCTTC
TRBV10-3,-,TRBJ1-2,14,-,CAISETRENYGYTF,TGTGCCATCAGTGAAACCCGAGAGAACTATGGCTACACCTTC
TRBV5-1,many,TRBJ1-6,13,-,CASSPSGDSPLHF,TGCGCCAGCAGCCCATCAGGGGACTCACCCCTCCACTTT
TRBV5-4,-,TRBJ2-7,14,-,CASSLGQWAYEQYF,TGTGCCAGCAGCTTGGGACAGTGGGCCTACGAGCAGTACTTC
TRBV27,-,TRBJ1-1,16,-,CASSLSTGVGDTEAFF,TGTGCCAGCAGTTTATCCACGGGGGTCGGGGACACTGAAGCTTTCTTT
TRBV19,-,TRBJ1-1,16,TRBD1,CASSIGGTQGSTEAFF,TGTGCCAGTAGTATAGGTGGGACACAGGGGAGTACTGAAGCTTTCTTT
TRBV19,-,TRBJ1-3,16,-,CASSAQKSGSGNTIYF,TGTGCCAGTAGTGCTCAAAAATCGGGCTCTGGAAACACCATATATTTT
TRBV5-8,-,TRBJ1-6,15,-,CASSNRRGERSPLHF,TGTGCCAGCAGCAATCGCAGGGGAGAAAGATCACCCCTCCACTTT
TRBV9,-,TRBJ2-5,14,TRBD2,CASSVSGGSETQYF,TGTGCCAGCAGCGTTAGCGGGGGATCAGAGACCCAGTACTTC
TRBV15,-,TRBJ2-3,15,-,CATSRVQGLRDTQYF,TGTGCCACCAGCAGAGTACAGGGTTTGAGAGATACGCAGTATTTT
TRBV21-1,-,TRBJ1-2,14,-,CASSKEPTGYGYTF,TGTGCCAGCAGCAAAGAGCCCACCGGCTATGGCTACACCTTC
TRBV18,-,TRBJ2-1,16,TRBD1,CASSPNPDRVGNEQFF,TGTGCCAGCTCACCGAACCCCGACAGGGTAGGCAATGAGCAGTTCTTC